This T cell receptor beta chain was recovered during a study of CXCR3-negative and CXCR3-positive naive CD8 T cells. TRB cDNA was prepared as libraries by UMI-labeled 5' RACE. TCRdb reanalyzed the 5' RACE reads and collapses them to one entry per CDR3 protein, without DNA. The sample has fewer than 60,000 distinct CDR3 sequences, and its top ten clones hold 1.5%. This CDR3 region has 14 residues. Germline V gene sequence: CDR1 PRHDT, CDR2 FYEKMQ (reference sequence). Sequences were obtained from naive CXCR3- CD8+ T cells from blood. Subset of the sample: CD45RO-CCR7+CD27+CD95- naive CD8+ T cells lacking CXCR3 (TNR3-). The gene calls are TRBV13 and TRBJ2-7; TCRdb's D call, TRBD1, is unchecked because there is no DNA. The receptor's source is a human donor in good health. Some clones in this sample may be carry-over from other donors' samples. The CDR3 loop is CASSSPSEGNGQYF.